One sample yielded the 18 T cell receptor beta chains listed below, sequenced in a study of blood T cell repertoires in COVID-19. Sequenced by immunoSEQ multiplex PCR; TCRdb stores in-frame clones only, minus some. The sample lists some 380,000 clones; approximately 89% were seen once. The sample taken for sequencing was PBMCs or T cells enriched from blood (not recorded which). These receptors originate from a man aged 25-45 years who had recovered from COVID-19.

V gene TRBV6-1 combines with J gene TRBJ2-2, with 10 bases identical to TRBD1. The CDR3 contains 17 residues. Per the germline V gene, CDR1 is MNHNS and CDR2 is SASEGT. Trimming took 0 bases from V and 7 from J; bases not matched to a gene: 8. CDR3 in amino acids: CASSEAWRGQGHGELFF. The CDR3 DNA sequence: TGTGCCAGCAGTGAAGCTTGGAGGGGACAGGGGCACGGGGAGCTGTTTTTT.

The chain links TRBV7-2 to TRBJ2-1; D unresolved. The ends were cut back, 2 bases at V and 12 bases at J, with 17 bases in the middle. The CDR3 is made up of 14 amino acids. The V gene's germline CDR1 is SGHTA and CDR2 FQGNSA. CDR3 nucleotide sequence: TGTGCCAGCAGCTTATGGAGCAATAGCCCGGGGCAGTTCTTC. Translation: CASSLWSNSPGQFF.

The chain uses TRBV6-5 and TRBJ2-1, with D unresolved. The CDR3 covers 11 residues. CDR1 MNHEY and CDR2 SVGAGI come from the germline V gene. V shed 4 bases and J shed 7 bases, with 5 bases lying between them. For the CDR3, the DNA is TGTGCCAGCAGTTCCACTAATGAGCAGTTCTTC. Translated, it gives CASSSTNEQFF.

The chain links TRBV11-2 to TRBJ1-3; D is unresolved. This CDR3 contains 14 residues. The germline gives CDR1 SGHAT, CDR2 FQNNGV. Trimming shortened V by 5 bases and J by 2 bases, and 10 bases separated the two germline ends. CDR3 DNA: TGTGCCAGCAGCCCGAGAGCCGCTGGAAACACCATATATTTT. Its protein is CASSPRAAGNTIYF.

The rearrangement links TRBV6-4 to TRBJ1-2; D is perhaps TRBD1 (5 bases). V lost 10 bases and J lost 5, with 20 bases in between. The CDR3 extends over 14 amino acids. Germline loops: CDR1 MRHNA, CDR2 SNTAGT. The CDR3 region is CATRQFPGEYGYTF. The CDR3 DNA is TGTGCCACCCGACAGTTCCCGGGGGAGTATGGCTACACCTTC.

The CDR3 coding sequence is TGTGCCAGCTCCCAAAGCGGCGGGTACGAAGCTTTCTTT. Translated: CASSQSGGYEAFF. The genes are TRBV18 and TRBJ1-1; D is ambiguous. There are 13 residues in the CDR3. Trimming pared 6 bases from V and 8 bases from J, leaving 16 bases between. Germline values: CDR1 KGHSH, CDR2 LQKENI. The full variable domain, rest sourced from reference TRBV18 and TRBJ1-1, is NAGVMQNPRHLVRRRGQEARLRCSPMKGHSHVYWYRQLPEEGLKFMVYLQKENIIDESGMPKERFSAEFPKEGPSILRIQQVVRGDSAAYFCASSQSGGYEAFFGQGTRLTVV.

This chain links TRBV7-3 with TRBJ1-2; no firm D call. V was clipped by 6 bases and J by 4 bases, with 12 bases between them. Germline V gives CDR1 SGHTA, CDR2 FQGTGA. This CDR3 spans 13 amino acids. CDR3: CASSPSNTYGYTF. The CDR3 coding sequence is TGTGCCAGCAGTCCAAGCAATACCTATGGCTACACCTTC.

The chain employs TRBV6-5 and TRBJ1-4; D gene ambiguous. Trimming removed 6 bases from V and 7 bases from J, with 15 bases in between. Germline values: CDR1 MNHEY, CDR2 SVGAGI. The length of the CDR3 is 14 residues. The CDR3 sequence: CASRTGGEGEKLFF. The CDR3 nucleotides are TGTGCCAGCAGGACGGGCGGGGAGGGTGAAAAACTGTTTTTT.

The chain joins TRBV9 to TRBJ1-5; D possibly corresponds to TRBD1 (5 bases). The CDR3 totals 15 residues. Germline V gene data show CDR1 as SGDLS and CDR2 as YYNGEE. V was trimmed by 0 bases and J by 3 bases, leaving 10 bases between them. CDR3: CASSVGGQFNQPQHF. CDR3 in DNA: TGTGCCAGCAGCGTAGGAGGACAATTCAATCAGCCCCAGCATTTT.

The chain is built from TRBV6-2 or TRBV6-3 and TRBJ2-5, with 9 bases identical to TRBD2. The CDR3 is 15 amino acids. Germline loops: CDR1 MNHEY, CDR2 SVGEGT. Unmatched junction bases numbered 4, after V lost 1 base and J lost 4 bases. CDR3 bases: TGTGCCAGCAGTTACTTCGGCGGGGGGGCAGAGACCCAGTACTTC. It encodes CASSYFGGGAETQYF.

The CDR3, as DNA: TGTGCCAGCAGCCAACAAAGTATGGGACAGGGGTCCGTTGGGCTGTTTTTT. This gives the protein CASSQQSMGQGSVGLFF. This chain connects TRBV7-2 to TRBJ1-4; 10 bases map to TRBD1. Losses at the gene ends were 5 bases for V and 14 bases for J; bases not matched to a gene: 20. Germline values: CDR1 SGHTA, CDR2 FQGNSA. The CDR3 loop spans 17 amino acids.

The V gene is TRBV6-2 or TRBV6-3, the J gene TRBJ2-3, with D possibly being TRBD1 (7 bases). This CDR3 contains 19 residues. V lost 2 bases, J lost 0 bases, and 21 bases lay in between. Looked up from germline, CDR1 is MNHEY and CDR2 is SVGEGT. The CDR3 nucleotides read TGTGCCAGCAGTTACCCCCAGGGGGGTTTTTCATCTAGCACAGATACGCAGTATTTT. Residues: CASSYPQGGFSSSTDTQYF.

The CDR3 is CASSPPGQTTNLYGYTF. For the CDR3, the DNA is TGTGCCAGCTCACCACCGGGACAGACGACGAACCTCTATGGCTACACCTTC. This chain uses TRBV18 with TRBJ1-2; TRBD1 aligns across 7 bases. This CDR3 is built from 17 residues. The V segment lost 0 bases and the J segment 4 bases; nucleotides outside the gene matches: 11. Per the germline V gene, CDR1 is KGHSH and CDR2 is LQKENI.

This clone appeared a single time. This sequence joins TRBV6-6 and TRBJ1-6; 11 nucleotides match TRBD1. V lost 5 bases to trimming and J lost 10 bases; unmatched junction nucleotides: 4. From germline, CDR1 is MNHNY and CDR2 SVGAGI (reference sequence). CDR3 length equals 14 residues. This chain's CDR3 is CASSGTGGPSPLHF. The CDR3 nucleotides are TGTGCCAGCAGTGGGACAGGGGGTCCCTCACCCCTCCACTTT.

As DNA, the CDR3 is TGTGCTAGTGGTTCTACGGGACAGATTAATCAGCCCCAGCATTTT. Its protein is CASGSTGQINQPQHF. The V and J genes are TRBV12-5 and TRBJ1-5; 7 bases fit TRBD1. CDR1 is LGHNT and CDR2 is FRNRAP in the germline V gene. This CDR3 has 15 amino acids. J lost 4 bases, V lost 4 bases, and 7 bases had no gene match.

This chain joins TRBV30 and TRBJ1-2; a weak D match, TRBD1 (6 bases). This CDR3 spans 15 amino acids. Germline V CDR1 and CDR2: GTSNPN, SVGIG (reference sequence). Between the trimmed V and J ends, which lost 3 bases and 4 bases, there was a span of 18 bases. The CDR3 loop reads CAWSNLGRGVYGYTF. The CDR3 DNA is TGTGCCTGGAGCAACTTGGGCAGGGGAGTCTATGGCTACACCTTC.

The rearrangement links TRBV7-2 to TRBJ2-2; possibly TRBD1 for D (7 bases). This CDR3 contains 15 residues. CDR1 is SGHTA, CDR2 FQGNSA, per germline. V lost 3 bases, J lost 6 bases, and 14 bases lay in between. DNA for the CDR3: TGTGCCAGCAGCTTTGGAGGGGGCTTTGCCGGGGAGCTGTTTTTT. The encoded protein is CASSFGGGFAGELFF.

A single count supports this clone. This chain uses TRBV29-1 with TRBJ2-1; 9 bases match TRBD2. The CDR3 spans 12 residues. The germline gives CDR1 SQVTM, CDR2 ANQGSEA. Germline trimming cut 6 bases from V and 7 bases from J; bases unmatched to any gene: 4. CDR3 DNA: TGCAGCGTCGGACTAGCGAGGAATGAGCAGTTCTTC. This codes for CSVGLARNEQFF.